Listed here are 27 T cell receptor beta chains from one sample, sequenced in a study of identifying expanded T cells in peripheral blood. Sequenced by immunoSEQ multiplex PCR; TCRdb stores in-frame clones only, minus some. The sample lists under 150,000 clones; around 88% were seen once. The sequenced sample was blood. The source is a person between 18 and 70 years old in good health.

The gene calls are TRBV18 and TRBJ2-1, with 14 positions matching TRBD2. V trimming: 3 bases; J trimming: 8 bases; junction bases outside the gene matches: 6. The CDR3 has 16 residues. Germline values: CDR1 KGHSH, CDR2 LQKENI. The CDR3, as DNA: TGTGCCAGCTCACCGGGACTAGCGGGAGCAGAGGATGAGCAGTTCTTC. It codes for CASSPGLAGAEDEQFF.

This clone was detected only once. V is TRBV6-5 and J is TRBJ2-7; a weak D match, TRBD2 (6 bases). The CDR3 consists of 12 residues. Germline lookup yields CDR1 MNHEY and CDR2 SVGAGI. Trimming cost V 8 bases and J 4 bases, with 12 bases left between them. Here the CDR3 reads CASGGVRYEQYF. The CDR3 DNA is TGTGCCAGCGGAGGGGTGAGGTACGAGCAGTACTTC.

This chain connects TRBV15 to TRBJ2-1; no clear D. Trimming took 6 bases from V and 9 from J, leaving 12 bases between them. The CDR3 totals 12 residues. The germline V gene encodes CDR1 LNHNV and CDR2 YYDKDF (reference sequence). The DNA for the CDR3 is TGTGCCACCAGGCACAGTACCAGTGAGCAGTTCTTC. Protein product: CATRHSTSEQFF.

CDR3 in amino acids: CSVVMWDRAYEQYF. The DNA for the CDR3 is TGCAGCGTTGTTATGTGGGACAGGGCCTACGAGCAGTACTTC. The V gene is TRBV29-1, the J gene TRBJ2-7; TRBD1 agrees at 9 bases. The length of the CDR3 is 14 residues. CDR1 is SQVTM and CDR2 is ANQGSEA in the germline V gene. Losses at the gene ends were 4 bases for V and 2 bases for J; bases not matched to a gene: 6.

The rearrangement links TRBV5-4 to TRBJ2-3; 16 bases align to TRBD2. The V and J ends lost 2 bases and 4 bases, in that order; junction bases with no gene match: 1. Germline V gene sequence: CDR1 SGHNT, CDR2 YYREEE (reference sequence). The CDR3 totals 16 residues. The CDR3: CASSFGTSGRADTQYF. The CDR3 DNA is TGTGCCAGCAGCTTCGGGACTAGCGGGAGGGCAGATACGCAGTATTTT.

The chain recombines TRBV19 with TRBJ2-2, with 8 positions matching TRBD1. Germline assignment: CDR1 LNHDA and CDR2 SQIVND (reference sequence). The CDR3 extends over 17 amino acids. V lost 5 bases, J lost 0 bases, and 8 bases stayed unmatched. CDR3 in DNA: TGTGCCAGTAGTTACACAGGGGGTAAACCGAACACCGGGGAGCTGTTTTTT. Its translation: CASSYTGGKPNTGELFF.

The rearrangement joins TRBV7-9 to TRBJ2-5; 8 positions match TRBD1. Germline V gene data show CDR1 as SEHNR and CDR2 as FQNEAQ (reference sequence). This CDR3 has 14 amino acids. After removal of 6 bases from V and 4 bases from J, the junction contained 7 bases not matched to a gene. The CDR3 region is CASRGTGDLETQYF. CDR3 nucleotides: TGTGCCAGCAGGGGGACAGGCGATTTAGAGACCCAGTACTTC. The whole variable domain, filled in from reference TRBV7-9 and TRBJ2-5, reads DTGVSQNPRHKITKRGQNVTFRCDPISEHNRLYWYRQTLGQGPEFLTYFQNEAQLEKSRLLSDRFSAERPKGSFSTLEIQRTEQGDSAMYLCASRGTGDLETQYFGPGTRLLVL.

The chain recombines TRBV18 with TRBJ2-1; maybe TRBD2 (6 bases). CDR3 length equals 16 residues. V lost 5 bases and J lost 0, with 14 bases in between. In germline, CDR1 is KGHSH, CDR2 LQKENI. This CDR3 is CASSATSKSSYNEQFF. CDR3 coding DNA: TGTGCCAGCTCAGCCACTAGCAAGAGCTCCTACAATGAGCAGTTCTTC.

This CDR3 reads CASIPGPPWTGDSYNEQFF. The DNA of the CDR3 is TGTGCCAGCATCCCAGGCCCCCCGTGGACAGGGGACTCCTACAATGAGCAGTTCTTC. The chain is built from TRBV21-1 and TRBJ2-1; TRBD1 is the table's D call and was not checked against the DNA. TRBV21-1 is a pseudogene locus. CDR3 length: 19 residues.

This clone has just one count. The chain joins TRBV7-2 to TRBJ1-5; perhaps TRBD1 as D (5 bases). The germline V gene has CDR1 SGHTA and CDR2 FQGNSA. The CDR3 runs to 14 residues. The germline V and J ends were trimmed by 1 base and 7 bases, with 11 bases remaining between them. The CDR3 sequence: CASSLEPKGQPQHF. The CDR3 nucleotides are TGTGCCAGCAGCTTAGAACCGAAGGGGCAGCCCCAGCATTTT.

CDR3 protein: CASSWRTGGNQPQHF. CDR3 bases: TGTGCCAGCAGTTGGCGGACAGGGGGCAATCAGCCCCAGCATTTT. The V gene is TRBV13, the J gene TRBJ1-5; 9 positions match TRBD1. Losses at the gene ends were 6 bases for V and 2 bases for J; bases not matched to a gene: 5. CDR3 length equals 15 residues. The germline CDR1 and CDR2 sequences are PRHDT and FYEKMQ (reference sequence).

V usage is TRBV10-2 and J usage is TRBJ1-1; D perhaps matches TRBD1 (5 bases). The germline V gene encodes CDR1 WSHSY and CDR2 SAAADI. The V and J ends lost 7 bases and 6 bases respectively, with 15 bases between them. The CDR3 consists of 13 residues. The CDR3 sequence: CASTPGGSAEAFF. In nucleotides, the CDR3 is TGCGCCAGCACTCCCGGGGGGAGCGCTGAAGCTTTCTTT.

This rearrangement joins TRBV7-2 to TRBJ1-2; possible D gene TRBD1, 6 bases. This CDR3 contains 14 residues. Germline V gives CDR1 SGHTA, CDR2 FQGNSA. The V end lost 8 bases, the J end lost 4 bases, and 17 bases lay between the germline ends. For the CDR3, the DNA is TGTGCCAGCCAGAGAGGGGGGAACTCCTATGGCTACACCTTC. Encoded protein: CASQRGGNSYGYTF.

The gene calls are TRBV10-1 and TRBJ2-5; no definite D call. CDR1 WNHNN and CDR2 SYGVQD come from the germline V gene (reference sequence). Deletions cut 3 bases from V and 1 base from J, with 6 bases between. CDR3 length: 13 residues. The CDR3 nucleotides are TGCGCCAGCAGTGAACAGATCCAAGAGACCCAGTACTTC. Residues: CASSEQIQETQYF.

The rearrangement joins TRBV29-1 to TRBJ2-3; D may be TRBD1 (6 bases). Germline CDR1 is SQVTM and CDR2 is ANQGSEA. V lost 5 bases, J lost 1 base, and 13 bases lay in between. There are 14 residues in the CDR3. The CDR3 sequence: CSVRTAMGTDTQYF. DNA of the CDR3: TGCAGCGTTCGGACAGCGATGGGCACAGATACGCAGTATTTT.

The J gene is TRBJ1-2, the V gene TRBV6-6; possibly TRBD1 for D (5 bases). V was cut by 2 bases and J by 3 bases, with 7 bases left in between. Germline V CDR1 and CDR2: MNHNY, SVGAGI (reference sequence). The CDR3 extends over 13 amino acids. This chain's CDR3 is CASSYPGYYGYTF. CDR3 bases: TGTGCCAGCAGTTACCCAGGGTACTATGGCTACACCTTC.

The rearrangement uses TRBV29-1 and TRBJ1-1; D gene uncertain. CDR3 size: 14 residues. V lost 5 bases and J 4 bases, leaving 17 bases between the germline ends. Germline-derived CDR1 and CDR2 are SQVTM and ANQGSEA. In DNA, the CDR3 is TGCAGCGTTCCCCCACTCCACGAGGGCACTGAAGCTTTCTTT. Translating gives CSVPPLHEGTEAFF.

This clone was detected a few times. Here the CDR3 reads CASSPAEHQPQHF. The CDR3 DNA sequence: TGTGCCAGCAGTCCCGCCGAGCATCAGCCCCAGCATTTT. The rearrangement links TRBV6-5 to TRBJ1-5, with D unresolved. V was pared by 5 bases and J by 5 bases, with 10 bases between. The V gene's germline CDR1 is MNHEY and CDR2 SVGAGI. The CDR3 spans 13 residues.

The chain is built from TRBV30 and TRBJ1-2; no clear D. The CDR3 length is 8 residues. Germline V gene lookup returns CDR1 GTSNPN and CDR2 SVGIG (reference sequence). DNA for the CDR3: TGTGCTTCGGAGGGCTACACCTTC. Its protein product is CASEGYTF.

The rearrangement links TRBV4-1 to TRBJ1-5; no definite D call. Germline CDR1 MGHRA, CDR2 YSYEKL. V was shortened by 0 bases and J by 7 bases, with 13 bases between the two germline ends. This CDR3 has 15 residues. The CDR3 DNA reads TGCGCCAGCAGCCAAGATGCTGGTGTCCGGCAGCCCCAGCATTTT. It specifies CASSQDAGVRQPQHF.

The chain links TRBV7-9 to TRBJ2-7; D perhaps matches TRBD2 (5 bases). Germline V gives CDR1 SEHNR, CDR2 FQNEAQ (reference sequence). Trimming removed 11 bases at V and 9 bases at J, with 23 bases between. This CDR3 contains 13 residues. This CDR3 reads CASGGSGMFGQYF. The DNA of the CDR3 is TGTGCCTCAGGCGGCAGCGGTATGTTTGGGCAGTACTTC.

The chain joins TRBV18 to TRBJ2-3; unclear D gene. The germline V and J ends were trimmed by 1 base and 3 bases, with 2 bases remaining between them. Germline loops: CDR1 KGHSH, CDR2 LQKENI. The CDR3 is 12 amino acids. CDR3 nucleotide sequence: TGTGCCAGCTCACCACAGACAGATACGCAGTATTTT. It yields the protein CASSPQTDTQYF.

The genes are TRBV29-1 and TRBJ2-7; unclear D gene. Per the germline V gene, CDR1 is SQVTM and CDR2 is ANQGSEA. This CDR3 has 15 residues. Trimming removed 4 bases from V and 2 bases from J, with 18 bases in between. CDR3 protein: CSVAERILIAYEQYF. The CDR3 DNA follows: TGCAGCGTTGCTGAAAGGATTTTAATCGCCTACGAGCAGTACTTC.

This chain connects TRBV5-1 to TRBJ1-1; no clear D. Germline V CDR1 and CDR2: SGHRS, YFSETQ. Between the trimmed V and J ends, which lost 0 bases and 10 bases, there was a span of 16 bases. The CDR3 loop spans 14 amino acids. Here the CDR3 reads CASSLGQSSERAFF. DNA for the CDR3: TGCGCCAGCAGCTTGGGCCAGAGTTCCGAGAGAGCTTTCTTT.

This clone has only a few counts. The chain has TRBV5-1 and TRBJ2-2; 11 positions agree with TRBD2. Looked up from germline, CDR1 is SGHRS and CDR2 is YFSETQ. V trimming: 4 bases; J trimming: 7 bases; junction bases outside the gene matches: 9. The CDR3 totals 16 residues. CDR3 residues: CASSMTSGIIGGELFF. The CDR3 region has the DNA TGCGCCAGCAGCATGACTAGCGGGATTATCGGCGGGGAGCTGTTTTTT.

This chain links TRBV5-4 with TRBJ2-1, with D unclear. Germline V gene lookup returns CDR1 SGHNT and CDR2 YYREEE (reference sequence). This CDR3 has 12 residues. V gave up 2 bases and J gave up 7 bases, with 7 bases separating them. The CDR3, as DNA: TGTGCCAGCAGCTTTAGTGGGAATGAGCAGTTCTTC. Its translation is CASSFSGNEQFF.

The chain recombines TRBV6-5 with TRBJ2-3, with 7 bases matching TRBD1. V lost 4 bases and J lost 0; bases outside the gene matches: 1. Germline CDR1 MNHEY, CDR2 SVGAGI. The CDR3 runs 14 residues. The DNA of the CDR3 is TGTGCCAGCAGTTTACAGGGGAGCACAGATACGCAGTATTTT. Translated, it gives CASSLQGSTDTQYF.